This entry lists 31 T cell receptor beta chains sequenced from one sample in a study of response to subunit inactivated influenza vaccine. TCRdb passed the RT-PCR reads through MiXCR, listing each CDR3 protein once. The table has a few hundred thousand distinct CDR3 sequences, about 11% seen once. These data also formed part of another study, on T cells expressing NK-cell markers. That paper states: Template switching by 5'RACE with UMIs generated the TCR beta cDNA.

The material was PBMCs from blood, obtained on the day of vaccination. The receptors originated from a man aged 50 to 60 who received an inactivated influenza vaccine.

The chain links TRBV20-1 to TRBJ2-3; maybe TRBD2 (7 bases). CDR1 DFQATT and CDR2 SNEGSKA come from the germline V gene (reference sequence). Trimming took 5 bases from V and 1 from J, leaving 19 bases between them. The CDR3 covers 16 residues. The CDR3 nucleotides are TGCAGTGCTGGGGGGGCAGCTGAATACGGCACAGATACGCAGTATTTT. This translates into CSAGGAAEYGTDTQYF.

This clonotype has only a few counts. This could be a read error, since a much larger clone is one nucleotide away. Here the CDR3 reads CASSYSHQPQHF. In DNA form, the CDR3 reads TGTGCCAGCAGTTACAGCCATCAGCCCCAGCATTTT. V gene TRBV6-2 or TRBV6-3 combines with J gene TRBJ1-5, with D hard to call. V lost 2 bases and J lost 5, with 4 bases in between. The CDR3 is 12 amino acids. Germline V gene lookup returns CDR1 MNHEY and CDR2 SVGEGT.

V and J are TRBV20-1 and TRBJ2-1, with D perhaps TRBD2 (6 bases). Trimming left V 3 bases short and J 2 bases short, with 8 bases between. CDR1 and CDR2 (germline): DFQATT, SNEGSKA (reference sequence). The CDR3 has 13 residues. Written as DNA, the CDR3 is TGCAGTGCTAGGGGCGGGACCTACAATGAGCAGTTCTTC. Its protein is CSARGGTYNEQFF.

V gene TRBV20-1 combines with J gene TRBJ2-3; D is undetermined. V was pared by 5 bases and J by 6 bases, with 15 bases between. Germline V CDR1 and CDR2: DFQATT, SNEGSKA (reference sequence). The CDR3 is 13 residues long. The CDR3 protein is CSASVALRDTQYF. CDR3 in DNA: TGCAGTGCTTCCGTAGCCCTCCGGGATACGCAGTATTTT.

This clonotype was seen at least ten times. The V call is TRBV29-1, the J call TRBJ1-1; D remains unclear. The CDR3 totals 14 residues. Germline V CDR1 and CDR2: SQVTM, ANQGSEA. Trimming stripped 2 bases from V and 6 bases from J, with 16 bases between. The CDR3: CSVERGGVKPEAFF. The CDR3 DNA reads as TGCAGCGTTGAAAGAGGTGGGGTGAAGCCTGAAGCTTTCTTT.

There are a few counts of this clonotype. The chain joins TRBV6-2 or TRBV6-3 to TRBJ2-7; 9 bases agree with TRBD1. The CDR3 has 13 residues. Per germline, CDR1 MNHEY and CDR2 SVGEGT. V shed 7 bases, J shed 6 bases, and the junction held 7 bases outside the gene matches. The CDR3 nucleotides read TGTGCCAGCAATTCCCGACAGGGGGGCGAGCAGTACTTC. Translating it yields CASNSRQGGEQYF.

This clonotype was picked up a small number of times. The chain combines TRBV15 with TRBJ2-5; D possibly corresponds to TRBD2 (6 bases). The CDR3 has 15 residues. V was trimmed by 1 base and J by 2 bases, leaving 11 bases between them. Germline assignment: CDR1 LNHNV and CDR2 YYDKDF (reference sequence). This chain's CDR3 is CATSRASAGQETQYF. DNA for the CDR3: TGTGCCACCAGCAGAGCTTCGGCGGGACAAGAGACCCAGTACTTC.

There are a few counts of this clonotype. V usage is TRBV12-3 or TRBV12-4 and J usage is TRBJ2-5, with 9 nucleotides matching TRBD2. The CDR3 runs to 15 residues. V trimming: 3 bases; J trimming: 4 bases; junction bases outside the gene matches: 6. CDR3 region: CASSLGGGAGETQYF. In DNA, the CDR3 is TGTGCCAGCAGTTTGGGCGGGGGGGCCGGAGAGACCCAGTACTTC.

CDR3 region: CSARGAYGYTF. The CDR3 DNA is TGCAGTGCTAGAGGAGCCTATGGCTACACCTTC. The J gene is TRBJ1-2, the V gene TRBV20-1, with unresolved D. Looked up from germline, CDR1 is DFQATT and CDR2 is SNEGSKA (reference sequence). CDR3 length: 11 amino acids. Trimming removed 1 base at V and 4 bases at J, with 4 bases between.

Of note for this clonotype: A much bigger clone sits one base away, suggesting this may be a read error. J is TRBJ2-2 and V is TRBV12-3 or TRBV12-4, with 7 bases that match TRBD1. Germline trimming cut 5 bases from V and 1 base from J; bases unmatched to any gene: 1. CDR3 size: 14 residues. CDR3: CASSGQVNTGELFF. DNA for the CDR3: TGTGCCAGCAGTGGACAGGTGAACACCGGGGAGCTGTTTTTT.

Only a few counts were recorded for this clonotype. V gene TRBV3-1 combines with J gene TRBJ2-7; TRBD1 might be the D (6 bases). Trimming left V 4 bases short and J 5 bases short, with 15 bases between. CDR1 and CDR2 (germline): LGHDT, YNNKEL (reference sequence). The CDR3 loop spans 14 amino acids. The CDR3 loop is CASSPRGPNDEQYF. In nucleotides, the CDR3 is TGTGCCAGCAGCCCCAGGGGACCCAACGACGAGCAGTACTTC.

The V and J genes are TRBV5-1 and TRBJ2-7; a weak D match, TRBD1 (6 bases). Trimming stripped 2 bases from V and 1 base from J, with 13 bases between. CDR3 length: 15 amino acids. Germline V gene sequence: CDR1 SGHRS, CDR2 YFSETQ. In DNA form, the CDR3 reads TGCGCCAGCAGCTTTTTATCGACAGGATCCTACGAGCAGTACTTC. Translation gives CASSFLSTGSYEQYF.

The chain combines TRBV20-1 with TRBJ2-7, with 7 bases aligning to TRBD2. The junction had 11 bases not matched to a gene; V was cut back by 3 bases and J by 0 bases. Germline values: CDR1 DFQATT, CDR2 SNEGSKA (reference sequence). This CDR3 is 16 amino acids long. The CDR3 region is CSAREWNGGSSYEQYF. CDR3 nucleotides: TGCAGTGCTAGGGAGTGGAACGGGGGGAGCTCCTACGAGCAGTACTTC.

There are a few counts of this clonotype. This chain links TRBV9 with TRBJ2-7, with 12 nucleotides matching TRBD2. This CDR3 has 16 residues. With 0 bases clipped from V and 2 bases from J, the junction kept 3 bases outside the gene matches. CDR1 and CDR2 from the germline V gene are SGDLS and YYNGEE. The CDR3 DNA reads TGTGCCAGCAGCGTAGCCTCTAGCGGGGGGGCCTACGAGCAGTACTTC. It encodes CASSVASSGGAYEQYF. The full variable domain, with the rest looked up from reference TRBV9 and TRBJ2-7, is DSGVTQTPKHLITATGQRVTLRCSPRSGDLSVYWYQQSLDQGLQFLIQYYNGEERAKGNILERFSAQQFPDLHSELNLSSLELGDSALYFCASSVASSGGAYEQYFGPGTRLTVT.

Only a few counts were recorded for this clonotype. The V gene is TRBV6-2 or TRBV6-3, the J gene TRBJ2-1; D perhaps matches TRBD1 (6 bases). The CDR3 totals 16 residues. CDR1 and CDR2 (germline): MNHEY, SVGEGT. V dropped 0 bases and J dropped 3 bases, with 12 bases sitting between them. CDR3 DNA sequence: TGTGCCAGCAGTTACTCGATGGGGGCCGGCTACAATGAGCAGTTCTTC. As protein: CASSYSMGAGYNEQFF.

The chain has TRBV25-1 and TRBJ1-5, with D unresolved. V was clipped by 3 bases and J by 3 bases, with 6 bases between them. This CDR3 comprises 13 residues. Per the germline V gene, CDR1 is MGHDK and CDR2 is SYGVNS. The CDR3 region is CASSDSHNQPQHF. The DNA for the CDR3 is TGTGCCAGCAGTGATTCCCACAATCAGCCCCAGCATTTT.

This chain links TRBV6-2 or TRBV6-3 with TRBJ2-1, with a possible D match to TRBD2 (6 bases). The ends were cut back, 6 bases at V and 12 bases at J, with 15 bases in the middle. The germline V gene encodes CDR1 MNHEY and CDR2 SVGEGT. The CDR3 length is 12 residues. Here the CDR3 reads CASSSNQGGQFF. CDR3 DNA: TGTGCCAGCAGCTCTAATCAGGGAGGGCAGTTCTTC.

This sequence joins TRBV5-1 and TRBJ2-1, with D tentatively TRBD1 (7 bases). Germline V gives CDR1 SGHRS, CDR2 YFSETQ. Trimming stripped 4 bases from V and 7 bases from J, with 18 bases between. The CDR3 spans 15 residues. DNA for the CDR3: TGCGCCAGCAGCCAACGGGACAGAGGGGGGAATGAGCAGTTCTTC. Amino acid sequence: CASSQRDRGGNEQFF.

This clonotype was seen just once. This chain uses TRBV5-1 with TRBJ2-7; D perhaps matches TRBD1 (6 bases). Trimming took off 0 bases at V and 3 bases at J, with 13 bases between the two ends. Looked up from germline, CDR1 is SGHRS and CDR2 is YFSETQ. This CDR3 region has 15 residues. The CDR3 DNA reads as TGCGCCAGCAGCTTGGGTCAGGGGAGTGTCTACGAGCAGTACTTC. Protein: CASSLGQGSVYEQYF.

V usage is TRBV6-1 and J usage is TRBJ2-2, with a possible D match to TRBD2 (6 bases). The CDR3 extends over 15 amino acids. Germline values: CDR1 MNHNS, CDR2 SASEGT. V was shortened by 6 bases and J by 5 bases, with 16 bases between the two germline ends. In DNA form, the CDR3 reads TGTGCCAGCAGGACCGGGACGGAGGGGACCGGGGAGCTGTTTTTT. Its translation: CASRTGTEGTGELFF.

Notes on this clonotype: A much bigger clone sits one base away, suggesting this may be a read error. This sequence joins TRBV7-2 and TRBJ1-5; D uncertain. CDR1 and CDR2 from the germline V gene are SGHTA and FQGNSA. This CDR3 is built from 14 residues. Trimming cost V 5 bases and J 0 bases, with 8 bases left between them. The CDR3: CASSLDTSNQPQHF. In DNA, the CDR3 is TGTGCCAGCAGCCTCGACACTAGCAATCAGCCCCAGCATTTT. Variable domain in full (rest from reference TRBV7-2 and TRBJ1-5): GAGVSQSPSNKVTEKGKDVELRCDPISGHTALYWYRQSLGQGLEFLIYFQGNSAPDKSGLPSDRFSAERTGGSVSTLTIQRTQQEDSAVYLCASSLDTSNQPQHFGDGTRLSIL.

The CDR3 DNA reads as TGTGCCAGCCTTCTGGGTCCGCTAGCCTACGAGCAGTACTTC. Encoded protein: CASLLGPLAYEQYF. This chain connects TRBV7-2 to TRBJ2-7, with D uncertain. Looked up from germline, CDR1 is SGHTA and CDR2 is FQGNSA. V lost 8 bases and J 2 bases, leaving 16 bases between the germline ends. The CDR3 sequence is 14 residues long. The whole variable domain, remainder taken from reference TRBV7-2 and TRBJ2-7, is GAGVSQSPSNKVTEKGKDVELRCDPISGHTALYWYRQSLGQGLEFLIYFQGNSAPDKSGLPSDRFSAERTGGSVSTLTIQRTQQEDSAVYLCASLLGPLAYEQYFGPGTRLTVT.

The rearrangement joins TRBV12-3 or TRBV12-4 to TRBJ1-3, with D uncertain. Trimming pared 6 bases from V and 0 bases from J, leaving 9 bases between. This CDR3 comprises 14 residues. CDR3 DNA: TGTGCCAGCAGGCAGCCACACTCTGGAAACACCATATATTTT. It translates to CASRQPHSGNTIYF.

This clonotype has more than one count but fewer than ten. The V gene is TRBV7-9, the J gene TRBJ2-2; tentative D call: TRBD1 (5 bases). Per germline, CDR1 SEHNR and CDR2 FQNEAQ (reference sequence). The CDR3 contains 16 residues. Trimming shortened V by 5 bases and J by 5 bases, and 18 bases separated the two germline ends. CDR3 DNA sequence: TGTGCCAGCAGCCGTCGGGTCACCGCAGGGACCGGGGAGCTGTTTTTT. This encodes CASSRRVTAGTGELFF.

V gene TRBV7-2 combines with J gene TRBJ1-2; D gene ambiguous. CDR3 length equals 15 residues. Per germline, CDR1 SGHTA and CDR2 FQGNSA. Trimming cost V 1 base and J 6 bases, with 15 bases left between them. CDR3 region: CASSLEAQTRNGYTF. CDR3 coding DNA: TGTGCCAGCAGCTTAGAGGCACAGACACGGAATGGCTACACCTTC.

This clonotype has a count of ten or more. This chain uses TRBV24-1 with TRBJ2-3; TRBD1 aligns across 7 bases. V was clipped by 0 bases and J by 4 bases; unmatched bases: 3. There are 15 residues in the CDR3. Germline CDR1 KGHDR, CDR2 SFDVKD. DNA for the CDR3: TGTGCCACCAGTGATTTGAAGGGGGCAGCAGATACGCAGTATTTT. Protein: CATSDLKGAADTQYF.

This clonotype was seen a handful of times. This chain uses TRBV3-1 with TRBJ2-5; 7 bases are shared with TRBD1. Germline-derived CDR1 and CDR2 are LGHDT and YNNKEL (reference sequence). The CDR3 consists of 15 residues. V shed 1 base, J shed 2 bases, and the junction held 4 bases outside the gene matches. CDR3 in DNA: TGTGCCAGCAGCCAAGGGGGACAGCTACAAGAGACCCAGTACTTC. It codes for CASSQGGQLQETQYF.

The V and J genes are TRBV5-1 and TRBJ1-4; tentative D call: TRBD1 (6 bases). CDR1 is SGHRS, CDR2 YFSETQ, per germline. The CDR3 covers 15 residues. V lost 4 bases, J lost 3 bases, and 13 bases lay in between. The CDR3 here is CASSNTGLANEKLFF. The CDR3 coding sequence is TGCGCCAGCAGCAACACAGGGCTGGCTAATGAAAAACTGTTTTTT. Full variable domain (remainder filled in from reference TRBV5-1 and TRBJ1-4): KAGVTQTPRYLIKTRGQQVTLSCSPISGHRSVSWYQQTPGQGLQFLFEYFSETQRNKGNFPGRFSGRQFSNSRSEMNVSTLELGDSALYLCASSNTGLANEKLFFGSGTQLSVL.

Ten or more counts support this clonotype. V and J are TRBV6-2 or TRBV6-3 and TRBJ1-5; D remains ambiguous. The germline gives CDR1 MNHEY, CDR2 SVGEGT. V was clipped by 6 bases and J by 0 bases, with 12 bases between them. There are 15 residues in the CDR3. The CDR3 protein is CASRRGQHSNQPQHF. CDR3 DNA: TGTGCCAGCAGAAGAGGGCAACATAGCAATCAGCCCCAGCATTTT.

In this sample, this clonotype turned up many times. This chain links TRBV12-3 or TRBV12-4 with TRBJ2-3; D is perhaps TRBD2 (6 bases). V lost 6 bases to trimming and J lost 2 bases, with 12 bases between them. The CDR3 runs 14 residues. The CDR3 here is CASSSPGLTDTQYF. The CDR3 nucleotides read TGTGCCAGCAGCTCACCGGGACTCACAGATACGCAGTATTTT.

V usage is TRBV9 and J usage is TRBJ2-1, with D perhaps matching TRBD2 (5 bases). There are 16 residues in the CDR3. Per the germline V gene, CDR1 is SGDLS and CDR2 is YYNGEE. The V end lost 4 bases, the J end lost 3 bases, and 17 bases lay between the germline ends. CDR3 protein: CASSPAALSVYNEQFF. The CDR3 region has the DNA TGTGCCAGCAGCCCTGCTGCACTTAGCGTCTACAATGAGCAGTTCTTC.